This section outlines one T cell receptor (beta chain) sequence together with its context. Its specificity is unknown. TCRdb keeps only in-frame clones here, not all; method: immunoSEQ multiplex PCR. The profile shows about 1 million clones, approximately 70% of them singletons. This entry belongs to a study of shared clonotypes between healthy human individuals. Study-wide results and limits: Represented genetic and exposure-history diversity was restricted by having few donors. Rarefaction revealed incomplete sorted-subset sequencing despite large depth.

Trimming took 2 bases from V and 0 from J, leaving 5 bases between them. In germline, CDR1 is GTSNPN, CDR2 SVGIG (reference sequence). The CDR3 sequence is 13 residues long. Healthy HIV-negative adults without recent acute infections or vaccinations served as donors. The sample taken for sequencing was memory CD4+ T cells sorted from blood. Subset given: CD45RA-negative fraction. The rearrangement links TRBV30 to TRBJ1-3; D gene ambiguous. The TCR comes from a man aged 18 to 30 in good health. For the CDR3, the DNA is TGTGCCTGGAGTAGTAGCTCTGGAAACACCATATATTTT. Its protein is CAWSSSSGNTIYF.